The 32 T cell receptor beta chains listed next were all sequenced from one sample in a study of CD8 T cells in ankylosing spondylitis. Whole-study results and caveats: In ankylosing spondylitis blood, a motif of seven to nine highly homologous TCR beta variants appeared characteristic.

The antigens of these receptors remain unknown. TCRdb re-analysed the 5' RACE reads in MiXCR, keeping a single row per CDR3 protein. Among some 700,000 distinct CDR3 sequences listed, roughly 19% were seen once. The material sequenced was blood, either unsorted or a sorted T cell fraction (not recorded which). These receptors came from a male donor with ankylosing spondylitis.

This clonotype was seen only a few times. V gene TRBV20-1 combines with J gene TRBJ2-7; the match to TRBD1 covers 10 bases. Germline lookup yields CDR1 DFQATT and CDR2 SNEGSKA (reference sequence). The V and J ends lost 6 bases and 6 bases, in that order; junction bases with no gene match: 8. The CDR3 totals 13 residues. The CDR3 region is CSANRDRGPEQYF. The CDR3 DNA is TGCAGTGCGAACCGGGACAGGGGTCCCGAGCAGTACTTC.

This clonotype was found a few times. The chain uses TRBV29-1 and TRBJ2-2; either TRBD1 or TRBD2 may fit D (6 bases each). CDR1 and CDR2 (germline): SQVTM, ANQGSEA. Trimming shortened V by 1 base and J by 2 bases, and 14 bases separated the two germline ends. This CDR3 region has 16 residues. CDR3: CSVEGAGQRNTGELFF. CDR3 DNA sequence: TGCAGCGTTGAAGGGGCGGGACAACGAAACACCGGGGAGCTGTTTTTT.

The chain couples TRBV5-1 to TRBJ2-1, with TRBD2 identical over 11 bases. The length of the CDR3 is 17 residues. Germline V gene data show CDR1 as SGHRS and CDR2 as YFSETQ. The trim removed 4 bases at V and 0 bases at J, leaving 6 bases unmatched. The DNA of the CDR3 is TGCGCCAGCAGCACCGGGACTAGCGGCCTCTCCTACAATGAGCAGTTCTTC. Translating gives CASSTGTSGLSYNEQFF.

This clonotype has only a few counts. This chain joins TRBV30 and TRBJ2-2, with TRBD2 identical over 10 bases. The CDR3 contains 16 residues. From germline, CDR1 is GTSNPN and CDR2 SVGIG (reference sequence). With V trimmed by 3 bases and J by 1 base, 5 bases remained unmatched. CDR3 in DNA: TGTGCCTGGAGCCTGGGACTAGCGCTGAACACCGGGGAGCTGTTTTTT. It specifies CAWSLGLALNTGELFF.

This clonotype showed up just a few times. This sequence joins TRBV12-3 or TRBV12-4 and TRBJ2-7; 9 positions match TRBD2. Germline trimming cut 5 bases from V and 4 bases from J; bases unmatched to any gene: 6. This CDR3 is 14 amino acids long. The CDR3 DNA reads TGTGCCAGCAGTGGGGGACTAGCAGCGTACGAGCAGTACTTC. Protein product: CASSGGLAAYEQYF.

This clonotype came up a few times. CDR3 nucleotides: TGCGCCAGTAGTAGGAGGGCGGACAATGAGCAGTTCTTC. Protein: CASSRRADNEQFF. The chain recombines TRBV5-1 with TRBJ2-1; possible D gene TRBD2, 6 bases. The CDR3 sequence is 13 residues long. From germline, CDR1 is SGHRS and CDR2 YFSETQ. V was cut by 8 bases and J by 5 bases, with 14 bases left in between.

CDR3 sequence: CASSLKRVSQPQHF. Written as DNA, the CDR3 is TGTGCCAGCAGCTTAAAGAGGGTTAGTCAGCCCCAGCATTTT. The chain combines TRBV11-2 with TRBJ1-5, with D unclear. With 2 bases removed from V and 6 bases from J, the gap between germline ends came to 11 bases. This CDR3 comprises 14 residues. CDR1 and CDR2 from the germline V gene are SGHAT and FQNNGV.

This sequence joins TRBV25-1 and TRBJ1-1, with a weak D call TRBD1 (5 bases). V shed 8 bases and J shed 4 bases, with 11 bases lying between them. CDR3 size: 12 residues. Germline V gives CDR1 MGHDK, CDR2 SYGVNS. CDR3: CASGTVFTEAFF. The CDR3 nucleotides are TGTGCCAGCGGGACGGTTTTCACTGAAGCTTTCTTT.

The rearrangement uses TRBV7-8 and TRBJ2-1; D not certain. This CDR3 spans 16 amino acids. With 4 bases removed from V and 4 bases from J, the gap between germline ends came to 17 bases. CDR1 SGHVS and CDR2 FQNEAQ come from the germline V gene. Here the CDR3 DNA reads TGTGCCAGCAGCTCCCAGAGCGCGACCTCTTACAATGAGCAGTTCTTC. Residues: CASSSQSATSYNEQFF.

The V call is TRBV7-7, the J call TRBJ2-1, with D maybe TRBD2 (6 bases). Germline V CDR1 and CDR2: SSHAT, FNYEAQ (reference sequence). V was clipped by 1 base and J by 6 bases, with 13 bases between them. The CDR3 is 15 amino acids. The CDR3 sequence is CASSLDWGGGNEQFF. The CDR3 DNA is TGTGCCAGCAGCTTAGACTGGGGAGGAGGCAATGAGCAGTTCTTC.

The rearrangement links TRBV7-8 to TRBJ2-3, with TRBD2 as a possible D gene (5 bases). The germline V gene encodes CDR1 SGHVS and CDR2 FQNEAQ. The CDR3 has 18 residues. Trimming took off 4 bases at V and 0 bases at J, with 20 bases between the two ends. CDR3 in amino acids: CASSSLTEISDSTDTQYF. DNA for the CDR3: TGTGCCAGCAGCTCTCTCACTGAGATTAGCGACAGCACAGATACGCAGTATTTT.

CDR3 loop: CASSQVGQRPGGARNSLDTEAFF. For the CDR3, the DNA is TGCGCCAGCAGCCAAGTGGGGCAACGACCCGGAGGAGCTAGAAACTCTCTGGACACTGAAGCTTTCTTT. The J gene is TRBJ1-1, the V gene TRBV4-3, with D perhaps TRBD1 (5 bases). The V gene's germline CDR1 is LGHNA and CDR2 YSLEER. CDR3 length equals 23 residues. V was cut by 1 base and J by 3 bases, with 36 bases left in between.

This clonotype was counted a few times. The V call is TRBV7-6, the J call TRBJ2-2; TRBD2 matches at 13 bases. V dropped 5 bases and J dropped 2; count of bases not matched to a gene: 8. Germline loops: CDR1 SGHVS, CDR2 FNYEAQ. The CDR3 has 18 amino acids. CDR3 sequence: CASSARLAGGVNTGELFF. CDR3 DNA: TGTGCCAGCAGCGCCCGACTAGCGGGAGGCGTTAACACCGGGGAGCTGTTTTTT.

The chain recombines TRBV5-1 with TRBJ1-1; maybe TRBD1 (5 bases). Germline values: CDR1 SGHRS, CDR2 YFSETQ. Trimming stripped 1 base from V and 1 base from J, with 23 bases between. The CDR3 is 19 amino acids. In DNA form, the CDR3 reads TGCGCCAGCAGCTTGCTCCAACGCGGAGGCCTCGGGGGGAACACTGAAGCTTTCTTT. As protein: CASSLLQRGGLGGNTEAFF. Full variable domain (missing parts from reference TRBV5-1 and TRBJ1-1): KAGVTQTPRYLIKTRGQQVTLSCSPISGHRSVSWYQQTPGQGLQFLFEYFSETQRNKGNFPGRFSGRQFSNSRSEMNVSTLELGDSALYLCASSLLQRGGLGGNTEAFFGQGTRLTVV.

Ten or more counts support this clonotype. The chain has TRBV10-3 and TRBJ2-7; 7 nucleotides line up with TRBD1. The CDR3 spans 13 residues. Trimming removed 4 bases from V and 4 bases from J; junction bases left unmatched: 4. Germline V lookup: CDR1 ENHRY, CDR2 SYGVKD. The CDR3 loop reads CAISGDSLYEQYF. Written as DNA, the CDR3 is TGTGCCATCAGTGGGGACAGTCTGTACGAGCAGTACTTC.

This clonotype was picked up a small number of times. One end of the junction fails to match germline, which may point to a read error. The V call is TRBV4-2, the J call TRBJ2-7, with 8 nucleotides matching TRBD2. The CDR3 runs to 13 residues. Germline lookup yields CDR1 LGHNA and CDR2 YNFKEQ. The CDR3, as DNA: TGTGCCAGCAGCCAAGAAGCTAGCGGGCCGGGGGTCTTC. Protein product: CASSQEASGPGVF.

The chain couples TRBV6-1 to TRBJ2-7; the match to TRBD2 covers 13 bases. V trimming: 4 bases; J trimming: 7 bases; junction bases outside the gene matches: 1. CDR1 is MNHNS and CDR2 is SASEGT in the germline V gene. This CDR3 is built from 13 residues. CDR3: CASSATSGREQYF. CDR3 sequence (DNA): TGTGCCAGCAGTGCGACTAGCGGGAGGGAGCAGTACTTC.

The chain recombines TRBV12-3 or TRBV12-4 with TRBJ2-1; 13 nucleotides match TRBD2. The CDR3 is made up of 14 amino acids. V lost 5 bases and J lost 10; bases outside the gene matches: 5. This chain's CDR3 is CASSTSGGAKEQFF. CDR3 nucleotide sequence: TGTGCCAGCAGTACTAGCGGGGGGGCTAAGGAGCAGTTCTTC.

This clonotype was recorded a few times. The chain couples TRBV4-1 to TRBJ2-7; 8 nucleotides match TRBD2. V lost 0 bases, J lost 3 bases, and 7 bases stayed unmatched. Germline V gene data show CDR1 as MGHRA and CDR2 as YSYEKL. This CDR3 has 16 residues. The CDR3 region is CASSQDTSGVVYEQYF. The CDR3 DNA reads as TGCGCCAGCAGCCAAGATACTAGCGGAGTCGTCTACGAGCAGTACTTC.

The chain has TRBV2 and TRBJ2-7; TRBD1 matches 8 bases. With V trimmed by 4 bases and J by 6 bases, 8 bases remained unmatched. CDR1 is SNHLY and CDR2 is FYNNEI in the germline V gene. The CDR3 has 14 amino acids. The CDR3 protein is CASSVIQGAGEQYF. The DNA of the CDR3 is TGTGCCAGCAGTGTTATCCAGGGGGCAGGCGAGCAGTACTTC.

This clonotype was seen a few times. V and J are TRBV12-3 or TRBV12-4 and TRBJ2-5; tentative D call: TRBD2 (6 bases). Between the trimmed V and J ends, which lost 4 bases and 5 bases, there was a span of 8 bases. The CDR3 contains 12 residues. The CDR3 nucleotides read TGTGCCAGCAGTTGGACTAAGGAGACCCAGTACTTC. This codes for CASSWTKETQYF.

There are many counts of this clonotype. The chain is built from TRBV5-6 and TRBJ2-7, with 7 bases fitting TRBD2. Germline CDR1 and CDR2: SGHDT and YYEEEE. CDR3 length: 16 residues. With 2 bases clipped from V and 5 bases from J, the junction kept 13 bases outside the gene matches. DNA of the CDR3: TGTGCCAGCAGCTTACTTGGGGCTAGCGGTCCGAACGAGCAGTACTTC. It codes for CASSLLGASGPNEQYF.

V gene TRBV12-3 or TRBV12-4 combines with J gene TRBJ2-2; 8 positions match TRBD2. Trimming cost V 3 bases and J 3 bases; bases outside gene matches: 6. The CDR3 runs 16 residues. CDR3 DNA: TGTGCCAGCAGTTTGTACGGGGGGGGCGACACCGGGGAGCTGTTTTTT. It yields the protein CASSLYGGGDTGELFF.

This clonotype was counted a few times. This chain uses TRBV12-3 or TRBV12-4 with TRBJ2-2; no clear D. The V and J ends lost 5 bases and 3 bases respectively, with 13 bases between them. The CDR3 contains 15 residues. CDR3: CASSRLLSDTGELFF. Here the CDR3 DNA reads TGTGCCAGCAGTCGGCTACTATCGGACACCGGGGAGCTGTTTTTT.

This clonotype appeared a few times. The chain combines TRBV24-1 with TRBJ2-2, with 7 nucleotides matching TRBD2. Germline CDR1 is KGHDR and CDR2 is SFDVKD. The CDR3 is made up of 15 amino acids. With 0 bases clipped from V and 3 bases from J, the junction kept 0 bases outside the gene matches. The CDR3 region is CATSDLSGDTGELFF. DNA of the CDR3: TGTGCCACCAGTGATTTGAGCGGGGACACCGGGGAGCTGTTTTTT.

This clonotype was counted a few times. The chain joins TRBV20-1 to TRBJ2-1, with TRBD2 as a possible D gene (6 bases). V lost 3 bases and J lost 3, with 12 bases in between. The CDR3 contains 14 residues. The germline gives CDR1 DFQATT, CDR2 SNEGSKA (reference sequence). CDR3 protein: CSASFSGVYNEQFF. The CDR3 DNA sequence: TGCAGTGCTAGTTTTAGCGGAGTCTACAATGAGCAGTTCTTC.

This clonotype has only a few counts. V is TRBV12-5 and J is TRBJ1-6; possible D gene TRBD1, 5 bases. V lost 3 bases, J lost 6 bases, and 24 bases lay in between. Germline loops: CDR1 LGHNT, CDR2 FRNRAP. This CDR3 region has 19 residues. CDR3 residues: CASGFIREAERGLNSPLHF. DNA of the CDR3: TGTGCTAGTGGTTTCATAAGGGAGGCGGAACGGGGCCTTAATTCACCCCTCCACTTT.

This clonotype has only a few counts. V gene TRBV7-9 combines with J gene TRBJ1-1; a possible D gene is TRBD1 (5 bases). The V end lost 5 bases, the J end lost 1 base, and 11 bases lay between the germline ends. The CDR3 is 14 residues long. In germline, CDR1 is SEHNR, CDR2 FQNEAQ (reference sequence). For the CDR3, the DNA is TGTGCCAGCAGCCTTGGGACCCGGAACACTGAAGCTTTCTTT. Its protein is CASSLGTRNTEAFF.

The chain joins TRBV28 to TRBJ1-2; D perhaps matches TRBD1 (5 bases). Trimming left V 3 bases short and J 9 bases short, with 17 bases between. CDR1 and CDR2 (germline): MDHEN, SYDVKM. CDR3 size: 14 residues. The CDR3 nucleotides read TGTGCCAGCAGTTTTAAAGGGCAGGGAATCAGCTACACCTTC. Its translation is CASSFKGQGISYTF.

The table lists this clonotype with a few counts. The V call is TRBV6-1, the J call TRBJ2-1; tentative D call: TRBD1 (7 bases). Germline loops: CDR1 MNHNS, CDR2 SASEGT. The CDR3 is 14 amino acids. The V end was cut by 7 bases, the J end by 8 bases, with 18 bases between. DNA for the CDR3: TGTGCCAGCATAGGGGCAGGGGGGTTCCATGAGCAGTTCTTC. Encoded protein: CASIGAGGFHEQFF.

The chain is built from TRBV5-6 and TRBJ2-1; D remains unclear. The germline CDR1 and CDR2 sequences are SGHDT and YYEEEE. The germline V and J ends were trimmed by 3 bases and 3 bases, with 10 bases remaining between them. The CDR3 contains 14 residues. Written as DNA, the CDR3 is TGTGCCAGCAGCTCAGCGCTCCTCTACAATGAGCAGTTCTTC. This sequence encodes CASSSALLYNEQFF.

This chain links TRBV12-3 or TRBV12-4 with TRBJ2-7; TRBD1 is a possible D gene (6 bases). The CDR3 is made up of 13 amino acids. V lost 8 bases, J lost 0 bases, and 11 bases lay in between. In nucleotides, the CDR3 is TGTGCCAGCGGATGGGACAACTCCTACGAGCAGTACTTC. It encodes CASGWDNSYEQYF.